Listed below are T cell receptor beta chains from one sample, sequenced in a study of human T cells and chemical hapten exposure. TCRdb re-called the RACE reads with MiXCR, one entry per CDR3 protein. The sample consists of more than 70,000 distinct CDR3 sequences, roughly 11% of them appearing once. The sample was whole blood, taken in connection with sensitization to the hapten diphenylcyclopropenone (DPC). The source is a woman aged 25 to 39 with alopecia areata. Some clones in this sample may be carry-over from other donors' samples. Both conserved end residues are part of each CDR3. D genes are given only for firm matches. Some rows mark clone size as missing; the rest say once, few, many or name a class of expanded clone.

D gene: .; V gene: TRBV20-1; clone size: many; J gene: TRBJ2-3; CDR3 protein: CSASQLTQYF; CDR3 DNA: TGCAGTGCTAGTCAGTTAACGCAGTATTTT
D gene: .; V gene: TRBV27; clone size: few; J gene: TRBJ1-4; CDR3 protein: CASSIRQNEKLFF; CDR3 DNA: TGTGCCAGCAGTATCAGACAGAATGAAAAACTGTTTTTT
D gene: TRBD1; V gene: TRBV27; clone size: few; J gene: TRBJ2-4; CDR3 protein: CASSSRTGVRYF; CDR3 DNA: TGTGCCAGCAGTTCACGGACAGGTGTGAGGTACTTC
D gene: TRBD2; V gene: TRBV5-1; clone size: many; J gene: TRBJ2-1; CDR3 protein: CASSQPSGRAYNEQFF; CDR3 DNA: TGCGCCAGCAGCCAACCGAGCGGGAGGGCCTACAATGAGCAGTTCTTC
D gene: .; V gene: TRBV28; clone size: .; J gene: TRBJ2-5; CDR3 protein: CASSFPRTANQETQYF; CDR3 DNA: TGTGCCAGCAGCTTCCCTCGGACAGCCAACCAAGAGACCCAGTACTTC
D gene: TRBD1; V gene: TRBV6-1; clone size: many; J gene: TRBJ2-4; CDR3 protein: CASSRQGGKNIQYF; CDR3 DNA: TGTGCCAGCAGCCGACAGGGTGGCAAAAACATTCAGTACTTC
D gene: .; V gene: TRBV29-1; clone size: many; J gene: TRBJ2-2; CDR3 protein: CSARSNTGELFF; CDR3 DNA: TGCAGCGCCCGCTCGAACACCGGGGAGCTGTTTTTT
D gene: .; V gene: TRBV20-1; clone size: many; J gene: TRBJ2-1; CDR3 protein: CSARPQGYFYNEQFF; CDR3 DNA: TGCAGTGCCCGACCTCAGGGCTATTTTTACAATGAGCAGTTCTTC
D gene: TRBD2; V gene: TRBV11-2; clone size: few; J gene: TRBJ2-3; CDR3 protein: CASSNKREADTQYF; CDR3 DNA: TGTGCCAGCAGCAACAAGCGGGAGGCAGATACGCAGTATTTT
D gene: TRBD1; V gene: TRBV28; clone size: .; J gene: TRBJ1-3; CDR3 protein: CASSLDRVQGNTIYF; CDR3 DNA: TGTGCCAGCAGCCTGGACAGGGTTCAGGGAAACACCATATATTTT
D gene: TRBD1; V gene: TRBV27; clone size: .; J gene: TRBJ1-5; CDR3 protein: CASSATGGGPQHF; CDR3 DNA: TGTGCCAGCAGTGCCACAGGGGGCGGGCCCCAGCATTTT
D gene: .; V gene: TRBV4-1; clone size: many; J gene: TRBJ2-1; CDR3 protein: CASSTFGEQFF; CDR3 DNA: TGCGCCAGCAGCACTTTCGGTGAGCAGTTCTTC
D gene: TRBD2; V gene: TRBV5-4; clone size: .; J gene: TRBJ2-1; CDR3 protein: CASSSGLAGGLREQFF; CDR3 DNA: TGTGCCAGCAGCTCGGGACTAGCGGGGGGGTTGCGTGAGCAGTTCTTC
D gene: .; V gene: TRBV5-1; clone size: few; J gene: TRBJ1-1; CDR3 protein: CASSLVGLGEAFF; CDR3 DNA: TGCGCCAGCAGCTTAGTGGGGTTGGGTGAAGCTTTCTTT
D gene: TRBD1; V gene: TRBV20-1; clone size: many; J gene: TRBJ1-6; CDR3 protein: CSATQGDWGNSPLHF; CDR3 DNA: TGCAGTGCTACCCAGGGGGATTGGGGGAATTCACCCCTCCACTTT
D gene: .; V gene: TRBV28; clone size: many; J gene: TRBJ1-2; CDR3 protein: CASSLSEGYGYTF; CDR3 DNA: TGTGCCAGCAGTTTAAGTGAGGGATATGGCTACACCTTC
D gene: .; V gene: TRBV6-2/TRBV6-3; clone size: few; J gene: TRBJ2-2; CDR3 protein: CASSLNPPNTGELFF; CDR3 DNA: TGTGCCAGCAGTCTTAACCCTCCGAACACCGGGGAGCTGTTTTTT
D gene: .; V gene: TRBV2; clone size: many; J gene: TRBJ1-1; CDR3 protein: CASPQENTEAFF; CDR3 DNA: TGTGCCAGCCCACAGGAGAACACTGAAGCTTTCTTT
D gene: TRBD1; V gene: TRBV2; clone size: many; J gene: TRBJ1-2; CDR3 protein: CAGRTGLNYGYTF; CDR3 DNA: TGTGCCGGAAGGACAGGGCTTAACTATGGCTACACCTTC
D gene: TRBD1; V gene: TRBV5-1; clone size: .; J gene: TRBJ1-1; CDR3 protein: CASSSQGAITEAFF; CDR3 DNA: TGCGCCAGCAGTTCACAGGGGGCGATCACTGAAGCTTTCTTT
D gene: .; V gene: TRBV6-2/TRBV6-3; clone size: .; J gene: TRBJ2-3; CDR3 protein: CASSYPDTQYF; CDR3 DNA: TGTGCCAGCAGTTATCCAGATACGCAGTATTTT
D gene: TRBD1; V gene: TRBV3-1; clone size: .; J gene: TRBJ1-2; CDR3 protein: CASSERTGNGYTF; CDR3 DNA: TGTGCCAGCAGCGAGAGGACAGGGAACGGCTACACCTTC
D gene: .; V gene: TRBV12-3/TRBV12-4; clone size: many; J gene: TRBJ1-1; CDR3 protein: CASSSGTDNTEAFF; CDR3 DNA: TGTGCCAGCAGTTCGGGGACGGATAACACTGAAGCTTTCTTT
D gene: TRBD1; V gene: TRBV28; clone size: few; J gene: TRBJ1-1; CDR3 protein: CASSNRDRRGTEAFF; CDR3 DNA: TGTGCCAGCAGCAATCGGGACAGGCGGGGGACTGAAGCTTTCTTT
D gene: .; V gene: TRBV2; clone size: .; J gene: TRBJ1-6; CDR3 protein: CASSETGPYSPLHF; CDR3 DNA: TGTGCCAGCAGTGAAACCGGACCCTACTCACCCCTCCACTTT
D gene: TRBD1; V gene: TRBV20-1; clone size: .; J gene: TRBJ2-2; CDR3 protein: CSARPGQMNTGELFF; CDR3 DNA: TGCAGTGCTAGGCCGGGACAGATGAACACCGGGGAGCTGTTTTTT
D gene: .; V gene: TRBV28; clone size: many; J gene: TRBJ1-5; CDR3 protein: CATLGDRNQPQHF; CDR3 DNA: TGTGCTACACTGGGGGACCGCAATCAGCCCCAGCATTTT
D gene: .; V gene: TRBV30; clone size: .; J gene: TRBJ2-6; CDR3 protein: CAWEFSGANVLTF; CDR3 DNA: TGTGCCTGGGAATTTTCTGGGGCCAACGTCCTGACTTTC
D gene: TRBD1; V gene: TRBV20-1; clone size: .; J gene: TRBJ2-2; CDR3 protein: CSASPGTGRTTGELFF; CDR3 DNA: TGCAGTGCTAGTCCGGGGACAGGGAGGACGACCGGGGAGCTGTTTTTT
D gene: .; V gene: TRBV28; clone size: many; J gene: TRBJ2-2; CDR3 protein: CASSLRARWTGELFF; CDR3 DNA: TGTGCCAGCAGTTTAAGGGCCAGGTGGACCGGGGAGCTGTTTTTT
D gene: TRBD2; V gene: TRBV9; clone size: .; J gene: TRBJ2-2; CDR3 protein: CASSVDPSGGGNTGELFF; CDR3 DNA: TGTGCCAGCAGCGTAGATCCTAGCGGGGGAGGTAACACCGGGGAGCTGTTTTTT
D gene: .; V gene: TRBV30; clone size: many; J gene: TRBJ1-1; CDR3 protein: CAWSKGLYTEAFF; CDR3 DNA: TGTGCCTGGAGCAAGGGGCTTTACACTGAAGCTTTCTTT
D gene: .; V gene: TRBV28; clone size: many; J gene: TRBJ1-2; CDR3 protein: CASIASGRQSTGYTF; CDR3 DNA: TGTGCCAGCATAGCGTCGGGCAGGCAATCGACGGGCTACACCTTC
D gene: .; V gene: TRBV6-6; clone size: many; J gene: TRBJ2-1; CDR3 protein: CASRNRFFDEQFF; CDR3 DNA: TGTGCCAGCAGGAACAGGTTTTTCGATGAGCAGTTCTTC
D gene: .; V gene: TRBV28; clone size: once; J gene: TRBJ2-4; CDR3 protein: CASSAILGLAKNIQYF; CDR3 DNA: TGTGCCAGCAGTGCGATCTTGGGACTAGCCAAAAACATTCAGTACTTC
D gene: TRBD1; V gene: TRBV29-1; clone size: few; J gene: TRBJ2-5; CDR3 protein: CSARRTGGTQETQYF; CDR3 DNA: TGCAGCGCCCGGCGGACAGGGGGTACCCAAGAGACCCAGTACTTC
D gene: .; V gene: TRBV15; clone size: .; J gene: TRBJ1-5; CDR3 protein: CATSRDHARRGNQPQHF; CDR3 DNA: TGTGCCACCAGCAGAGATCATGCTCGGAGGGGAAATCAGCCCCAGCATTTT
D gene: TRBD1; V gene: TRBV5-1; clone size: .; J gene: TRBJ2-6; CDR3 protein: CASSLTGVVGANVLTF; CDR3 DNA: TGCGCCAGCAGCCTCACAGGGGTCGTTGGGGCCAACGTCCTGACTTTC
D gene: TRBD2; V gene: TRBV20-1; clone size: many; J gene: TRBJ2-2; CDR3 protein: CSARTSGRAGTGELFF; CDR3 DNA: TGCAGTGCTAGGACTAGCGGGAGGGCAGGGACCGGGGAGCTGTTTTTT
D gene: TRBD2; V gene: TRBV27; clone size: few; J gene: TRBJ2-7; CDR3 protein: CASSPGLAAAYEQYF; CDR3 DNA: TGTGCCAGCAGCCCGGGACTAGCGGCCGCCTACGAGCAGTACTTC
D gene: TRBD2; V gene: TRBV5-1; clone size: many; J gene: TRBJ2-3; CDR3 protein: CASSPSGFTDTQYF; CDR3 DNA: TGCGCCAGCAGCCCTAGCGGGTTCACAGATACGCAGTATTTT
D gene: .; V gene: TRBV28; clone size: few; J gene: TRBJ2-1; CDR3 protein: CASRARNEQFF; CDR3 DNA: TGTGCCAGCAGGGCGCGCAATGAGCAGTTCTTC
D gene: .; V gene: TRBV29-1; clone size: many; J gene: TRBJ1-1; CDR3 protein: CSALNTEAFF; CDR3 DNA: TGCAGCGCCCTGAACACTGAAGCTTTCTTT
D gene: TRBD2; V gene: TRBV29-1; clone size: many; J gene: TRBJ2-1; CDR3 protein: CSVEKGLAVSNEQFF; CDR3 DNA: TGCAGCGTTGAAAAGGGACTAGCGGTTTCCAATGAGCAGTTCTTC